These 20 T cell receptor beta chains were all obtained from the same sample, sequenced in a study of T cells expressing NK-cell markers. TCRdb re-called the 5' RACE reads, yielding one record per CDR3 amino acid sequence without DNA. The sample table sets out 300,000 to 500,000 distinct CDR3 sequences. The sequenced sample was blood T cells: a sorted CD56 or NKG2C T cell subset, CD4+ or CD8+ T cells, or bulk PBMC T cells (not recorded which). Receptors originate from a woman in her fifties or sixties in good health.

The J gene is TRBJ2-1, the V gene TRBV5-1; the TCRdb call, TRBD2, lacks DNA for checking. Germline values: CDR1 SGHRS, CDR2 YFSETQ. The CDR3 totals 15 residues. The CDR3 sequence: CASSLVGSGSNEQFF.

The chain combines TRBV7-9 with TRBJ2-5; TCRdb's D call of TRBD2 is untestable without DNA. The CDR3 totals 15 residues. The germline V gene has CDR1 SEHNR and CDR2 FQNEAQ (reference sequence). Here the CDR3 reads CASSFFILAQETQYF.

The chain employs TRBV5-1 and TRBJ1-1; lacking DNA, the TRBD1 call made by TCRdb goes unchecked. Looked up from germline, CDR1 is SGHRS and CDR2 is YFSETQ. CDR3 length equals 18 residues. CDR3 sequence reads: CASSLVSNRGYGGTEAFF. Complete variable domain (other parts from reference TRBV5-1 and TRBJ1-1): KAGVTQTPRYLIKTRGQQVTLSCSPISGHRSVSWYQQTPGQGLQFLFEYFSETQRNKGNFPGRFSGRQFSNSRSEMNVSTLELGDSALYLCASSLVSNRGYGGTEAFFGQGTRLTVV.

The chain links TRBV29-1 to TRBJ2-7. The CDR3 extends over 14 amino acids. Germline V gene sequence: CDR1 SQVTM, CDR2 ANQGSEA. The CDR3 here is CSVSNREDSYEQYF.

The chain links TRBV20-1 to TRBJ1-1. Per germline, CDR1 DFQATT and CDR2 SNEGSKA (reference sequence). The CDR3 has 14 amino acids. The CDR3 protein is CSARSPLMNTEAFF.

The V gene is TRBV6-5, the J gene TRBJ1-1; with no DNA, the TCRdb D assignment of TRBD1 cannot be verified. Germline CDR1 MNHEY, CDR2 SVGAGI. The CDR3 consists of 18 residues. CDR3 loop: CASSSRTGSSVQYTEAFF.

The rearrangement links TRBV7-3 to TRBJ2-7. The CDR3 covers 13 residues. Germline V gene lookup returns CDR1 SGHTA and CDR2 FQGTGA. CDR3 amino acids: CASSPIAGYEQYF.

This chain connects TRBV30 to TRBJ2-1; TCRdb calls TRBD1, which cannot be checked without DNA. Germline lookup yields CDR1 GTSNPN and CDR2 SVGIG (reference sequence). The CDR3 has 15 residues. The CDR3: CAWRTGTGVADEQFF.

This chain connects TRBV5-1 to TRBJ2-1; lacking DNA, the TRBD2 call made by TCRdb goes unchecked. The CDR3 spans 17 residues. Germline assignment: CDR1 SGHRS and CDR2 YFSETQ. The CDR3 spells CASSLRTSGRGYNEQFF.

The rearrangement links TRBV27 to TRBJ2-1; TCRdb indicates TRBD2, and absent DNA this call remains unverified. CDR3 size: 14 residues. The germline CDR1 and CDR2 sequences are MNHEY and SMNVEV (reference sequence). CDR3 amino acids: CASSLSGRGEGQFF.

This chain joins TRBV7-9 and TRBJ2-7. The CDR3 spans 15 residues. CDR1 SEHNR and CDR2 FQNEAQ come from the germline V gene (reference sequence). The CDR3: CASSYSRQGTYEQYF.

The chain carries TRBV5-1 and TRBJ2-1; TCRdb proposes TRBD2, but this gene call is untestable without DNA. The germline V gene has CDR1 SGHRS and CDR2 YFSETQ. The CDR3 is made up of 13 amino acids. This CDR3 reads CASSPGTYHEQFF.

The rearrangement uses TRBV20-1 and TRBJ2-5; TCRdb names TRBD2, which stays unverified in the absence of DNA. Germline V CDR1 and CDR2: DFQATT, SNEGSKA (reference sequence). This CDR3 has 14 residues. The CDR3 reads CSARRPLGQETQYF.

CDR3 sequence: CASSPPKLGLLEETQYF. The rearrangement links TRBV18 to TRBJ2-5; TCRdb outputs TRBD2, but without DNA this stays unchecked. The CDR3 has 17 amino acids. Germline lookup yields CDR1 KGHSH and CDR2 LQKENI.

The chain combines TRBV6-2 or TRBV6-3 with TRBJ2-1. The CDR3 length is 13 residues. CDR1 is MNHEY, CDR2 SVGEGT, per germline. CDR3: CASTGLEYNEQFF.

J is TRBJ2-1 and V is TRBV5-1; without DNA, the TCRdb call of TRBD1 cannot be checked. Per germline, CDR1 SGHRS and CDR2 YFSETQ. The CDR3 contains 16 residues. Here the CDR3 reads CASSLLRLSGDNEQFF.

The chain couples TRBV12-3 or TRBV12-4 to TRBJ1-1. This CDR3 has 12 residues. The chain's CDR3 is CASSRQITEAFF.

This sequence joins TRBV5-1 and TRBJ2-1; TCRdb's D call of TRBD2 is untestable without DNA. This CDR3 is 17 amino acids long. The germline V gene has CDR1 SGHRS and CDR2 YFSETQ. CDR3: CASNGGLAGVRDNEQFF.

The V call is TRBV27, the J call TRBJ2-1; the TRBD1 assignment by TCRdb is unverifiable without DNA. The CDR3 covers 13 residues. Germline V gene sequence: CDR1 MNHEY, CDR2 SMNVEV (reference sequence). The CDR3 region is CASARAAYNEQFF.

V gene TRBV5-1 combines with J gene TRBJ1-3; without DNA, the TCRdb call of TRBD1 cannot be checked. The length of the CDR3 is 14 residues. Germline values: CDR1 SGHRS, CDR2 YFSETQ. The CDR3: CASSPLSSGNTIYF. The complete variable domain, with remaining parts taken from reference TRBV5-1 and TRBJ1-3, reads KAGVTQTPRYLIKTRGQQVTLSCSPISGHRSVSWYQQTPGQGLQFLFEYFSETQRNKGNFPGRFSGRQFSNSRSEMNVSTLELGDSALYLCASSPLSSGNTIYFGEGSWLTVV.